This T cell receptor (beta chain) was sequenced for a study of CD8+ T cells in alopecia areata. Across the whole study: At a dose of 5 to 10 mg twice daily, oral tofacitinib was given to treated patients.

With respect to this clone: What it binds is not known.

Investigators isolated RNA and reverse transcribed it into cDNA to act as the sequencing template. Repertoires were generated with immunoSEQ multiplex PCR, while TCRdb's copy carries only in-frame clones and drops some. The sample shows roughly 230,000 clones, roughly two fifths of them seen only once. The CDR3 length is 14 residues. Germline V gene lookup returns CDR1 MNHEY and CDR2 SMNVEV (reference sequence). V was shortened by 10 bases and J by 0 bases, with 14 bases between the two germline ends. Overall study results and limits: Sequences from scalp samples also cover resident alphabeta T cells of normal skin.

Specified treatment: oral pan-JAK inhibitor, 5-10 mg twice daily. The material was CD4+ T cells sorted from blood, obtained at roughly week 36, from a patient treated with tofacitinib. This sequence joins TRBV27 and TRBJ2-3, with no clear D. This receptor was identified in a human donor with alopecia areata. The CDR3 nucleotides are TGTGCCACCCGCGATCCGACTAGCACAGATACGCAGTATTTT. As protein: CATRDPTSTDTQYF.